This TCR beta chain was obtained from a study of shared clonotypes between healthy human individuals. Generated by immunoSEQ multiplex PCR, the TCRdb table keeps only in-frame clones and is missing some. The table shows a few million clones, with roughly nine tenths occurring only once. On this clone: Its antigen is unidentified.

This CDR3 comprises 17 residues. V was shortened by 6 bases and J by 0 bases, with 15 bases between the two germline ends. Germline loops: CDR1 PRHDT, CDR2 FYEKMQ (reference sequence). Study outcomes and limitations: In a few donors, about 5% of naive CD4 clonotypes appeared in common.

This sequence was found in a young man in good health. The specimen sequenced was naive CD4+ T cells sorted from blood. Stated subset: CD45RA+ positively selected. The rearrangement uses TRBV13 and TRBJ1-6; weak D call: TRBD1 (5 bases). The CDR3 region has the DNA TGTGCCAGCAGGGCAAACAGGAAGAGCTCCTATAATTCACCCCTCCACTTT. As protein: CASRANRKSSYNSPLHF.